Below, one TCR beta chain is given with its context. Its antigen is not known. Cryopreserved PBMCs were CD4-enriched, then split into naive and memory cells. These data come from a study of CD4 T cells in relation to SARS-CoV-2 and coronaviruses. Produced via immunoSEQ multiplex PCR; TCRdb's table is partial and in-frame only. The sample has 30,000 to 45,000 clones; approximately 90% are singletons. Overall study results and limits: Each donor contributed either pre-pandemic or post-infection samples, not both. In roughly 60% of donors, memory CD4+ clonotypes crossrecognized SARS-CoV-2 and at least one common cold coronavirus spike.

Looked up from germline, CDR1 is SQVTM and CDR2 is ANQGSEA. This CDR3 region has 14 residues. Deletions cut 1 base from V and 4 bases from J, with 13 bases between. Material for sequencing was memory CD4+ T cells from PBMCs. V and J are TRBV29-1 and TRBJ1-1; D perhaps matches TRBD1 (5 bases). The receptor comes from an adult with COVID-19. The CDR3 region has the DNA TGCAGCGTTGAAGTATCGGGGAGGGGCACTGAAGCTTTCTTT. It translates to CSVEVSGRGTEAFF.